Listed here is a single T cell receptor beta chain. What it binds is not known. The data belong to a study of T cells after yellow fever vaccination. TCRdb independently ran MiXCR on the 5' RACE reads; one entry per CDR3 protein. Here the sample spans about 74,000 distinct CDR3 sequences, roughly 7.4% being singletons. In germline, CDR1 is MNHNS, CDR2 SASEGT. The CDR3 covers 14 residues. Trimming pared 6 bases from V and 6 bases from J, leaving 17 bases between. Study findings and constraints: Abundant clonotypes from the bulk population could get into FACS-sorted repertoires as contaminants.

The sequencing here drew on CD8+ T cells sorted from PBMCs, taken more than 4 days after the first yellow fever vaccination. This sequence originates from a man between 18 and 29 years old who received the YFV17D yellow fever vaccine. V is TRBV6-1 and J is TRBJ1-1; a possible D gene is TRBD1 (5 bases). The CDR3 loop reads CASRSIGTASEAFF. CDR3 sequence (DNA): TGTGCCAGCAGGTCGATCGGGACGGCCTCTGAAGCTTTCTTT.